One and the same sample provided the 21 T cell receptor beta chains below, sequenced in a study of shared clonotypes between healthy human individuals. TCRdb keeps only in-frame clones here, not all; method: immunoSEQ multiplex PCR. The sample holds about 330,000 clones, around nine tenths seen once. Sequences were obtained from memory CD8+ T cells sorted from blood. The subset here: CD45RO+ cells pooled with CCR7-negative TemRA cells. The receptors stem from a man younger than 35 in good health.

In DNA form, the CDR3 reads TGTGCCAGCAACCCGACAGGGGGGCGCGAGCAGTACTTC. Amino acids: CASNPTGGREQYF. The rearrangement links TRBV27 to TRBJ2-7; 9 bases are a match to TRBD1. Germline CDR1 MNHEY, CDR2 SMNVEV (reference sequence). V shed 7 bases, J shed 6 bases, and the junction held 7 bases outside the gene matches. CDR3 length: 13 amino acids.

V usage is TRBV18 and J usage is TRBJ2-7, with 7 bases identical to TRBD1. V shed 3 bases, J shed 3 bases, and the junction held 5 bases outside the gene matches. CDR1 and CDR2 (germline): KGHSH, LQKENI. CDR3 size: 14 residues. The chain's CDR3 is CASSPEDRLYEQYF. CDR3 bases: TGTGCCAGCTCACCCGAGGACAGGCTCTACGAGCAGTACTTC. Using reference TRBV18 and TRBJ2-7 for the parts outside the CDR3, the full variable domain is NAGVMQNPRHLVRRRGQEARLRCSPMKGHSHVYWYRQLPEEGLKFMVYLQKENIIDESGMPKERFSAEFPKEGPSILRIQQVVRGDSAAYFCASSPEDRLYEQYFGPGTRLTVT.

CDR3 DNA: TGTGCCAGCAGTCCTAGCGAATACAATGAGCAGTTCTTC. It yields the protein CASSPSEYNEQFF. This rearrangement joins TRBV11-3 to TRBJ2-1; tentatively, D is TRBD2 (6 bases). V shed 6 bases and J shed 4 bases, with 10 bases lying between them. The germline V gene has CDR1 SGHNT and CDR2 YENEEA. This CDR3 is built from 13 residues.

This CDR3 reads CASSPGTSGRVGELFF. CDR3 nucleotide sequence: TGTGCCAGCAGCCCCGGGACTAGCGGGCGGGTCGGGGAGCTGTTTTTT. The chain carries TRBV7-9 and TRBJ2-2; 12 bases match TRBD2. CDR3 length equals 16 residues. V shed 5 bases and J 7 bases; nucleotides not matched to a gene: 8. The V gene's germline CDR1 is SEHNR and CDR2 FQNEAQ (reference sequence).

This chain links TRBV11-2 with TRBJ1-6, with D possibly being TRBD1 (6 bases). CDR1 and CDR2 from the germline V gene are SGHAT and FQNNGV. This CDR3 has 16 residues. The V gene lost 6 bases and the J gene lost 0 bases, with 12 bases spanning the gap. CDR3 loop: CASSPRGSSYNSPLHF. In nucleotides, the CDR3 is TGTGCCAGCAGTCCTAGGGGGAGCTCCTATAATTCACCCCTCCACTTT.

This chain connects TRBV5-6 to TRBJ2-3; 9 nucleotides line up with TRBD1. CDR1 is SGHDT and CDR2 is YYEEEE in the germline V gene. This CDR3 spans 16 amino acids. V was clipped by 6 bases and J by 0 bases; unmatched bases: 8. For the CDR3, the DNA is TGTGCCAGCACAACGGACAGGGGCCAAAGCACAGATACGCAGTATTTT. This translates into CASTTDRGQSTDTQYF.

The chain uses TRBV4-1 and TRBJ2-6; no definite D call. V lost 3 bases and J lost 4, with 10 bases in between. Germline CDR1 MGHRA, CDR2 YSYEKL. This CDR3 has 15 residues. CDR3 sequence reads: CASSHLGEGANVLTF. The CDR3, as DNA: TGCGCCAGCAGCCACCTTGGAGAGGGGGCCAACGTCCTGACTTTC.

The chain uses TRBV9 and TRBJ2-3; D ambiguous. CDR1 SGDLS and CDR2 YYNGEE come from the germline V gene. Trimming took 5 bases from V and 5 from J, leaving 3 bases between them. This CDR3 is built from 10 residues. DNA of the CDR3: TGTGCCAGCAGTGGAGATACGCAGTATTTT. It is translated as CASSGDTQYF.

This chain joins TRBV9 and TRBJ1-4, with D tentatively TRBD1 (5 bases). Germline V gene sequence: CDR1 SGDLS, CDR2 YYNGEE. V lost 3 bases and J lost 4, with 16 bases in between. The CDR3 is made up of 16 amino acids. The chain's CDR3 is CASSASQRGYNEKLFF. Written as DNA, the CDR3 is TGTGCCAGCAGCGCTTCCCAGAGGGGATATAATGAAAAACTGTTTTTT.

CDR3 in amino acids: CASSLAGQPQHF. For the CDR3, the DNA is TGTGCCAGCAGCTTAGCAGGCCAGCCCCAGCATTTT. The gene calls are TRBV13 and TRBJ1-5; D unclear. Germline CDR1 and CDR2: PRHDT and FYEKMQ (reference sequence). V lost 1 base and J 7 bases, leaving 5 bases between the germline ends. This CDR3 has 12 residues.

The chain uses TRBV11-2 and TRBJ1-2; 7 bases line up with TRBD1. Unmatched junction bases numbered 6, after V lost 5 bases and J lost 6 bases. Germline CDR1 reads SGHAT; CDR2 reads FQNNGV. The CDR3 spans 13 residues. This CDR3 is CASSHGTAHGYTF. CDR3 nucleotide sequence: TGTGCCAGCAGCCACGGGACAGCCCATGGCTACACCTTC.

The V call is TRBV5-1, the J call TRBJ2-7; TRBD1 is a possible D gene (6 bases). This CDR3 spans 15 amino acids. V dropped 4 bases and J dropped 5 bases, with 19 bases sitting between them. Germline V gives CDR1 SGHRS, CDR2 YFSETQ. The CDR3 region is CASSINRVSVNEQYF. Written as DNA, the CDR3 is TGCGCCAGCAGCATTAACAGGGTATCGGTGAACGAGCAGTACTTC.

In the case of this clone: Other DNA sequences of this sample code for an identical CDR3. This chain joins TRBV11-2 and TRBJ2-7; D unresolved. Trimming took 2 bases from V and 4 from J, leaving 3 bases between them. Germline V gives CDR1 SGHAT, CDR2 FQNNGV. The CDR3 spans 11 residues. The CDR3 DNA reads TGTGCCAGCAGCTTAACTTACGAGCAGTACTTC. Protein product: CASSLTYEQYF.

This chain links TRBV21-1 with TRBJ2-7; the D call of TRBD2 is as the table states it, not checked on the DNA. TRBV21-1 is shown as a pseudogene. This CDR3 comprises 18 residues. CDR3 amino acids: CASSKVPGLAGFFPEQYF. The CDR3 nucleotides are TGTGCCAGCAGCAAGGTCCCCGGACTAGCGGGTTTTTTCCCCGAGCAGTACTTC.

The chain combines TRBV6-5 with TRBJ2-3, with 8 bases aligning to TRBD1. The J segment lost 2 bases and the V segment lost 6 bases, leaving 7 bases of the junction unmatched. The CDR3 is 15 amino acids. Per germline, CDR1 MNHEY and CDR2 SVGAGI. CDR3 sequence reads: CASRGRQGTTDTQYF. CDR3 nucleotides: TGTGCCAGCAGGGGACGACAGGGGACCACAGATACGCAGTATTTT.

CDR3 DNA: TGTGCCAGCAGCTTAGGGGAGACCTACACTGAAGCTTTCTTT. Translating it yields CASSLGETYTEAFF. V is TRBV7-8 and J is TRBJ1-1; D is unclear. Trimming shortened V by 1 base and J by 3 bases, and 9 bases separated the two germline ends. Looked up from germline, CDR1 is SGHVS and CDR2 is FQNEAQ. This CDR3 is built from 14 residues.

V and J are TRBV4-1 and TRBJ1-2; D not resolved. V was shortened by 4 bases and J by 0 bases, with 15 bases between the two germline ends. The V gene's germline CDR1 is MGHRA and CDR2 YSYEKL. The CDR3 is 16 amino acids. In DNA, the CDR3 is TGCGCCAGCAGCCTCAACCCTATGGAGGCTAACTATGGCTACACCTTC. Translated: CASSLNPMEANYGYTF.

The gene calls are TRBV5-1 and TRBJ1-2; the D gene is possibly TRBD1 (6 bases). The germline V gene encodes CDR1 SGHRS and CDR2 YFSETQ. The CDR3 totals 16 residues. Trimming shortened V by 4 bases and J by 4 bases, and 20 bases separated the two germline ends. The CDR3 DNA sequence: TGCGCCAGCAGCAGGAAGGACAGTAAGGGTGCCTATGGCTACACCTTC. As protein: CASSRKDSKGAYGYTF.

V gene TRBV5-6 combines with J gene TRBJ2-7, with D possibly being TRBD2 (5 bases). V was shortened by 0 bases and J by 0 bases, with 10 bases between the two germline ends. This CDR3 is built from 15 residues. Germline V CDR1 and CDR2: SGHDT, YYEEEE. The CDR3 protein is CASSLGERSSYEQYF. Here the CDR3 DNA reads TGTGCCAGCAGCTTGGGGGAGAGGAGCTCCTACGAGCAGTACTTC.

This clone occurred a few times. This chain joins TRBV6-1 and TRBJ1-1, with a weak D call TRBD1 (6 bases). This CDR3 has 12 amino acids. V dropped 2 bases and J dropped 7 bases, with 8 bases sitting between them. CDR1 and CDR2 (germline): MNHNS, SASEGT. CDR3 DNA: TGTGCCAGCAGTGAACGGGGGCTTGAAGCTTTCTTT. Its protein product is CASSERGLEAFF.

This clone was seen once. The V call is TRBV19, the J call TRBJ1-5, with D uncertain. Looked up from germline, CDR1 is LNHDA and CDR2 is SQIVND (reference sequence). The CDR3 extends over 14 amino acids. The CDR3 region is CASTGYSRNQPQHF. CDR3 DNA sequence: TGTGCTAGCACGGGCTACAGCCGGAATCAGCCCCAGCATTTT.